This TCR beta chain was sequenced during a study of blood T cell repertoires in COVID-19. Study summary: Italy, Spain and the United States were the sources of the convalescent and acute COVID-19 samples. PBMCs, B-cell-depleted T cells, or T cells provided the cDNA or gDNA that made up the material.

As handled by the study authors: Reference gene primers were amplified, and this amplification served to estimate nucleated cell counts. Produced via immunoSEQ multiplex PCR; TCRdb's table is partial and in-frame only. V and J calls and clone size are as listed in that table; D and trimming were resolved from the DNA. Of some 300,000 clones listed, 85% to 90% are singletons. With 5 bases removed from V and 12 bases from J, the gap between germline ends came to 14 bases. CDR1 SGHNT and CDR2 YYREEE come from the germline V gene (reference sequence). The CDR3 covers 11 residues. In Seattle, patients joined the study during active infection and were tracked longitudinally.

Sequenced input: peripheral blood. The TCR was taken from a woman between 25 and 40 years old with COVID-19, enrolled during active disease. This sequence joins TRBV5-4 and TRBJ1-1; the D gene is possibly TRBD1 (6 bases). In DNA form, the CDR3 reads TGTGCCAGCAGTTCAACAGGGTTGTCTTTCTTT. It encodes CASSSTGLSFF.